This TCR beta chain was retrieved from a study of T cells in Graves' hyperthyroidism and ophthalmopathy. PBMCs were collected from an approximately 9.4 ml volume of fresh peripheral blood. Researchers amplified the TCR beta CDR3 regions from RNA transcripts. Initially, a first-round RT-PCR of the TCR CDR3 employed the HTBI primer set. MiXCR, applied by TCRdb to the multiplex PCR reads, yields one record per CDR3 protein. The sample includes approximately 720,000 distinct CDR3 sequences, about 17% of them seen just once. The source material was blood. The TCR was taken from a woman between 45 and 65 years old with Graves' hyperthyroidism that later progressed to Graves' ophthalmopathy.

CDR3 sequence (DNA): TGTGCGTACGGGGGGCAGGGAAGCACAGATACGCAGTATTTT. It translates to CAYGGQGSTDTQYF. V gene TRBV12-3 or TRBV12-4 combines with J gene TRBJ2-3, with D tentatively TRBD2 (7 bases). CDR3 size: 14 residues.